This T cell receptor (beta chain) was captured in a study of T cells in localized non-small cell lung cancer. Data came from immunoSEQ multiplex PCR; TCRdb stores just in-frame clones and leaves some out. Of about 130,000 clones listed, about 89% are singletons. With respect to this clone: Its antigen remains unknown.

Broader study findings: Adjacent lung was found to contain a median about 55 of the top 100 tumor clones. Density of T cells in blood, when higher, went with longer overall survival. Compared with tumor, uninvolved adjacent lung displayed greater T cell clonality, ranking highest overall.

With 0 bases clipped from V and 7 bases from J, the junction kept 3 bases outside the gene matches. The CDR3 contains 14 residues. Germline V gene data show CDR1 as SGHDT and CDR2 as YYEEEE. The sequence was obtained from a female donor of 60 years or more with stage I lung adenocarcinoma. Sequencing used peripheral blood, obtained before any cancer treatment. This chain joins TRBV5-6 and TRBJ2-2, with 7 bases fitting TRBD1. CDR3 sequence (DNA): TGTGCCAGCAGCTTGGGGCAGGGGGACGGGGAGCTGTTTTTT. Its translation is CASSLGQGDGELFF. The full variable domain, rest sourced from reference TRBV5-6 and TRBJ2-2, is DAGVTQSPTHLIKTRGQQVTLRCSPKSGHDTVSWYQQALGQGPQFIFQYYEEEERQRGNFPDRFSGHQFPNYSSELNVNALLLGDSALYLCASSLGQGDGELFFGEGSRLTVL.